The rows below give T cell receptor beta chains drawn from one sample of a study of control samples from healthy donors and cancer patients. TCRdb's copy holds only in-frame clones and misses some; the assay was immunoSEQ multiplex PCR. Among about 60,000 clones listed, approximately 90% were seen once. The specimen was PBMCs. These TCRs come from a woman in her forties or fifties with colorectal cancer. The CDR3 runs from the conserved cysteine through the conserved F or W. A D gene is named only where the DNA matches it firmly. Rows may omit the clone size; those that give it use once, few, many or a size class.

CDR3 DNA,CDR3 protein,V gene,clone size,J gene,D gene
TGCGCCAGCAGCTTTCAGGAGGGGGCCCACGAGCAGTACTTC,CASSFQEGAHEQYF,TRBV5-1,.,TRBJ2-7,.
TGTGCCAGCAGCTTCACAGGGTCGGGGAGCTACGAGCAGTACTTC,CASSFTGSGSYEQYF,TRBV5-8,.,TRBJ2-7,.
TGTGCCAGCAGCGTTTCAGGGCTGTCTGGAAACACCATATATTTT,CASSVSGLSGNTIYF,TRBV9,.,TRBJ1-3,.
TGTGCCAGCAGCTCATACAATGAGCAGTTCTTC,CASSSYNEQFF,TRBV2,once,TRBJ2-1,.
TGTGCCAGCAGGGTCAGGGACAGGGAATACAATGAGCAGTTCTTC,CASRVRDREYNEQFF,TRBV6-5,.,TRBJ2-1,TRBD1
TGTGCCAGCAGCTCGACCGAAGGGGACACAGATACGCAGTATTTT,CASSSTEGDTDTQYF,TRBV5-4,.,TRBJ2-3,.
TGCGCCAGCAGCCAAGATCCATTTCCCCAGGGCCTGATATATCCTGGGGCCAACGTCCTGACTTTC,CASSQDPFPQGLIYPGANVLTF,TRBV4-1,.,TRBJ2-6,.
TGTGCCAGTAGTCAACTGACAGGGGCTAATGAAAAACTGTTTTTT,CASSQLTGANEKLFF,TRBV19,.,TRBJ1-4,TRBD1
TGCGCCAGCAGCATTAGCGGGAGGACAGATACGCAGTATTTT,CASSISGRTDTQYF,TRBV5-1,.,TRBJ2-3,TRBD2
TGCGCCAGCAGCCAACGCAGGGGGGACCGCGAGCAGTACTTC,CASSQRRGDREQYF,TRBV4-1,.,TRBJ2-7,.
TGTGCCAGCAGCTGGAGCACTAGTTTTGGTTTCTTT,CASSWSTSFGFF,TRBV7-9,.,TRBJ1-1,.
TGTGCCAGCAGTTTTCCCTCAGCCTACGAGCAGTACTTC,CASSFPSAYEQYF,TRBV28,.,TRBJ2-7,.
TGTGCCAGCAGCTTCAAAGCGGGAGTCACAGATACGCAGTATTTT,CASSFKAGVTDTQYF,TRBV7-2,.,TRBJ2-3,TRBD2
TGCGCCAGCAGCCTATCCTCCACAGGGGGCGCGGGGTACGAGCAGTACTTC,CASSLSSTGGAGYEQYF,TRBV4-1,.,TRBJ2-7,TRBD1
TGTGCCAGCAGCTTAGCCAGGGGCGCTTCACCCCTCCACTTT,CASSLARGASPLHF,TRBV13,.,TRBJ1-6,.
TGTGCCAGCAGTGAATTGGGCACTGAAGCTTTCTTT,CASSELGTEAFF,TRBV25-1,.,TRBJ1-1,.
TGTGCCAGCAGCCAAGTGACTAGCGGGAACATTCAGTACTTC,CASSQVTSGNIQYF,TRBV3-1/TRBV3-2,.,TRBJ2-4,TRBD2
TGTGCCAGCAGCCTTGGAGGGCCTTTCGCAGATACGCAGTATTTT,CASSLGGPFADTQYF,TRBV5-6,.,TRBJ2-3,.
TGTGCCAGCAGCTTGGAGGGGGAAAGATCAGATACGCAGTATTTT,CASSLEGERSDTQYF,TRBV5-4,.,TRBJ2-3,.
TGTGCCAGTAGTCTGGGCCCTCAACAAGAAAAACTGTTTTTT,CASSLGPQQEKLFF,TRBV19,.,TRBJ1-4,.
TGCAGCGTTGGGGGACAGGGGCGGAATGGCTACACCTTC,CSVGGQGRNGYTF,TRBV29-1,.,TRBJ1-2,TRBD1
TGTGCCTGGAGTAAAACTAGCGGGACGAACATTCAGTACTTC,CAWSKTSGTNIQYF,TRBV30,once,TRBJ2-4,TRBD2
TGTGCCAGCAGTGCGGAGGCGGGCAGAGATACGCAGTATTTT,CASSAEAGRDTQYF,TRBV2,once,TRBJ2-3,.
TGTGCCAGCAGCAGAGGACTACCTTCCTACAATGAGCAGTTCTTC,CASSRGLPSYNEQFF,TRBV21-1,.,TRBJ2-1,.
TGTGCCAGCAGCCAAGCGGACAGGGGGAACACTGAAGCTTTCTTT,CASSQADRGNTEAFF,TRBV3-1/TRBV3-2,.,TRBJ1-1,TRBD1
TGTGCCAGCAGCTTAGTTACAGGGAACACTGAAGCTTTCTTT,CASSLVTGNTEAFF,TRBV7-9,.,TRBJ1-1,.
TGTGCCAGCAGCCAAGGGGCAGGGGACTACGAGCAGTACTTC,CASSQGAGDYEQYF,TRBV3-1/TRBV3-2,.,TRBJ2-7,.
TGTGCCAGCAGTGAAATACAGACCACAGATACGCAGTATTTT,CASSEIQTTDTQYF,TRBV2,.,TRBJ2-3,.
TGTGCCAGCAGTTACTCAGCTTATCCCCGGGACGAGCAGTACTTC,CASSYSAYPRDEQYF,TRBV6-5,.,TRBJ2-7,.
TGTGCCAGCAGCCAAGTGAGCCGGGTGAACACTGAAGCTTTCTTT,CASSQVSRVNTEAFF,TRBV14,.,TRBJ1-1,.
TGTGCCTTCGCGCGCCTTAGCGACGGAGGGGAGCTGTTTTTT,CAFARLSDGGELFF,TRBV30,.,TRBJ2-2,.
TGTGCCAGCAGTCGGGAGAACAGGGGGCTAGCTTTCTTT,CASSRENRGLAFF,TRBV12-3/TRBV12-4,.,TRBJ1-1,TRBD1
TGTGCCAGCAGCCAAGAGGGACATTTGGAAGCTTTCTTT,CASSQEGHLEAFF,TRBV3-1/TRBV3-2,.,TRBJ1-1,.
TGTGCCAGCAGCGTAGGCGACAACTCCTACGAGCAGTACTTC,CASSVGDNSYEQYF,TRBV9,.,TRBJ2-7,.
TGCGCCAGCAGCATGGGACAAGAGGCGACTGAAGCTTTCTTT,CASSMGQEATEAFF,TRBV5-1,.,TRBJ1-1,.
TGTGCCACCAGCAGAGATGAGGTCTGGGGCCCGGCGGACAAGAACACTGAAGCTTTCTTT,CATSRDEVWGPADKNTEAFF,TRBV15,once,TRBJ1-1,.
TGTGCCAGCAGAAGACTTGCGGGCAATCAGCCCCAGCATTTT,CASRRLAGNQPQHF,TRBV5-5,.,TRBJ1-5,.
TGCGCCAGCAGCTTGGGAGTCAGGGTGGTGGTCGCTAACTATGGCTACACCTTC,CASSLGVRVVVANYGYTF,TRBV5-1,medium-sized,TRBJ1-2,.
TGTGCCAGCAGCCCAAGTCTGCGAAACACCATATATTTT,CASSPSLRNTIYF,TRBV5-5,once,TRBJ1-3,.
TGTGCCAACAGGGGTATGGACTATGGCTACACCTTC,CANRGMDYGYTF,TRBV6-5,.,TRBJ1-2,TRBD1